The next 27 T cell receptor beta chains were all read from a single sample in a study of T-cell reconstitution after alpha-beta-depleted transplantation in children. This sample's TCRbeta library carried unique molecular identifier barcodes. TCRdb itself ran the PCR reads through MiXCR, one entry per CDR3 protein. The sample lists nearly 400,000 distinct CDR3 sequences, 20% occurring once. This material consisted of PBMCs from the stem cell graft donor, taken from the stem cell graft. The source is a human donor who donated a stem cell graft to a child with acute myeloid leukemia.

The rearrangement uses TRBV5-6 and TRBJ2-7; no firm D call. Germline V CDR1 and CDR2: SGHDT, YYEEEE. This CDR3 spans 15 amino acids. V was pared by 0 bases and J by 4 bases, with 14 bases between. The CDR3 is CASSLGWLIDYEQYF. CDR3 bases: TGTGCCAGCAGCTTGGGGTGGCTAATCGATTACGAGCAGTACTTC.

The chain couples TRBV6-1 to TRBJ2-7, with 10 bases fitting TRBD2. The ends lost 6 bases at V and 7 bases at J; junction bases unmatched: 6. The CDR3 loop spans 13 amino acids. CDR1 is MNHNS, CDR2 SASEGT, per germline. CDR3 residues: CASRPSGSGEQYF. The CDR3 DNA follows: TGTGCCAGCAGACCTAGCGGGAGTGGTGAGCAGTACTTC.

The rearrangement uses TRBV24-1 and TRBJ2-4; either TRBD1 or TRBD2 may supply D (6 bases each). CDR1 and CDR2 from the germline V gene are KGHDR and SFDVKD. The CDR3 sequence is 17 residues long. The ends were cut back, 4 bases at V and 0 bases at J, with 15 bases in the middle. The CDR3 protein is CATSDPRDTRAKNIQYF. CDR3 DNA sequence: TGTGCCACCAGTGACCCGCGGGACACGAGAGCCAAAAACATTCAGTACTTC.

The CDR3 bases are TGTGCCAGCTCACCGCCTCGTCCGTTACGGGACGGATACCCCTCTGGGGCCAACGTCCTGACTTTC. It yields the protein CASSPPRPLRDGYPSGANVLTF. The chain is built from TRBV18 and TRBJ2-6; D tentatively fits TRBD1 or TRBD2 (5 bases each). Germline assignment: CDR1 KGHSH and CDR2 LQKENI. The CDR3 covers 22 residues. V was pared by 3 bases and J by 0 bases, with 27 bases between. Complete variable domain (other parts from reference TRBV18 and TRBJ2-6): NAGVMQNPRHLVRRRGQEARLRCSPMKGHSHVYWYRQLPEEGLKFMVYLQKENIIDESGMPKERFSAEFPKEGPSILRIQQVVRGDSAAYFCASSPPRPLRDGYPSGANVLTFGAGSRLTVL.

This clonotype came up a few times. The chain recombines TRBV20-1 with TRBJ2-1; possible D gene TRBD1, 5 bases. This CDR3 is 17 amino acids long. The germline gives CDR1 DFQATT, CDR2 SNEGSKA (reference sequence). Trimming took off 3 bases at V and 4 bases at J, with 22 bases between the two ends. Here the CDR3 reads CSASFQGGVSGYNEQFF. DNA for the CDR3: TGCAGTGCTAGTTTTCAGGGTGGGGTCTCGGGTTACAATGAGCAGTTCTTC.

Many counts were recorded for this clonotype. The V gene is TRBV6-5, the J gene TRBJ2-7; tentatively, D is TRBD2 (6 bases). The V gene lost 6 bases and the J gene lost 6 bases, with 24 bases spanning the gap. The CDR3 contains 16 residues. Germline V gene sequence: CDR1 MNHEY, CDR2 SVGAGI. The CDR3 coding sequence is TGTGCCAGCAGCCCAAGCCCCTTCGGCGGGAATCGCGAGCAGTACTTC. It codes for CASSPSPFGGNREQYF.

This clonotype was observed many times. The chain links TRBV15 to TRBJ1-1; D unclear. Germline loops: CDR1 LNHNV, CDR2 YYDKDF (reference sequence). The V and J ends lost 4 bases and 3 bases respectively, with 9 bases between them. This CDR3 comprises 13 residues. This CDR3 reads CATSKGGYTEAFF. CDR3 nucleotides: TGTGCCACCAGCAAAGGAGGGTACACTGAAGCTTTCTTT. Complete variable domain (other parts from reference TRBV15 and TRBJ1-1): DAMVIQNPRYQVTQFGKPVTLSCSQTLNHNVMYWYQQKSSQAPKLLFHYYDKDFNNEADTPDNFQSRRPNTSFCFLDIRSPGLGDTAMYLCATSKGGYTEAFFGQGTRLTVV.

V usage is TRBV13 and J usage is TRBJ2-7; tentative D call: TRBD2 (5 bases). Germline V gene lookup returns CDR1 PRHDT and CDR2 FYEKMQ (reference sequence). The CDR3 consists of 15 residues. Trimming shortened V by 3 bases and J by 0 bases, and 12 bases separated the two germline ends. The CDR3, as DNA: TGTGCCAGCAGCTTGTCTAGCCCCGGCTCCTACGAGCAGTACTTC. Translation gives CASSLSSPGSYEQYF.

This chain links TRBV11-3 with TRBJ1-4, with D hard to call. With 2 bases removed from V and 8 bases from J, the gap between germline ends came to 9 bases. Germline lookup yields CDR1 SGHNT and CDR2 YENEEA. CDR3 size: 13 residues. CDR3 DNA: TGTGCCAGCAGCTTAAACGGGGAAGAAAAACTGTTTTTT. Its protein is CASSLNGEEKLFF.

The rearrangement uses TRBV29-1 and TRBJ2-3; 10 bases match TRBD2. V shed 0 bases and J 7 bases; nucleotides not matched to a gene: 16. Germline V gene sequence: CDR1 SQVTM, CDR2 ANQGSEA. The CDR3 runs to 18 residues. The CDR3 DNA sequence: TGCAGCGTTGAAGATCAGCTTACCCCGGGACTAGCGAGGCATACGCAGTATTTT. Translating gives CSVEDQLTPGLARHTQYF.

The sample holds a few counts of this clonotype. The chain has TRBV7-9 and TRBJ2-3; TRBD1 matches 7 bases. The germline gives CDR1 SEHNR, CDR2 FQNEAQ (reference sequence). The CDR3 consists of 14 residues. V was pared by 6 bases and J by 8 bases, with 11 bases of the junction left unmatched. The CDR3 DNA sequence: TGTGCCAGCAGTTACGACAGGGCCCCAGCTACGCAGTATTTT. Translating gives CASSYDRAPATQYF. Based on the CDR3 plus reference TRBV7-9 and TRBJ2-3, the full variable domain is DTGVSQNPRHKITKRGQNVTFRCDPISEHNRLYWYRQTLGQGPEFLTYFQNEAQLEKSRLLSDRFSAERPKGSFSTLEIQRTEQGDSAMYLCASSYDRAPATQYFGPGTRLTVL.

The sample holds many counts of this clonotype. The V gene is TRBV20-1, the J gene TRBJ2-7, with D perhaps assigned TRBD1 or TRBD2 (5 bases each). Trimming cost V 7 bases and J 5 bases, with 18 bases left between them. This CDR3 is built from 13 residues. The V gene's germline CDR1 is DFQATT and CDR2 SNEGSKA (reference sequence). The CDR3 coding sequence is TGCAGTGTGTGGGGACGGCTGGGTGACGAGCAGTACTTC. Amino acids: CSVWGRLGDEQYF.

This clonotype has at least ten counts. The V gene is TRBV5-6, the J gene TRBJ1-2, with 7 bases identical to TRBD1. The CDR3 sequence is 14 residues long. V lost 3 bases and J lost 1; bases outside the gene matches: 3. Germline V CDR1 and CDR2: SGHDT, YYEEEE. CDR3 DNA: TGTGCCAGCAGCTCGGGACAGCTTAACTATGGCTACACCTTC. Encoded protein: CASSSGQLNYGYTF. The entire variable domain, with the rest obtained from reference TRBV5-6 and TRBJ1-2, is as follows: DAGVTQSPTHLIKTRGQQVTLRCSPKSGHDTVSWYQQALGQGPQFIFQYYEEEERQRGNFPDRFSGHQFPNYSSELNVNALLLGDSALYLCASSSGQLNYGYTFGSGTRLTVV.

V is TRBV7-9 and J is TRBJ2-5, with 7 positions matching TRBD1. Germline CDR1 is SEHNR and CDR2 is FQNEAQ (reference sequence). This CDR3 region has 16 residues. J lost 4 bases, V lost 4 bases, and 12 bases had no gene match. The CDR3 nucleotides read TGTGCCAGCAGCTATCCGGACAGGTCGGAAAGAGAGACCCAGTACTTC. It codes for CASSYPDRSERETQYF.

This clonotype was picked up many times. The chain carries TRBV12-3 or TRBV12-4 and TRBJ1-4, with a tentative D call TRBD1 (6 bases). The CDR3 sequence is 17 residues long. Trimming took off 7 bases at V and 4 bases at J, with 22 bases between the two ends. CDR3 nucleotide sequence: TGTGCCAGCACCTTACAGGCGGGGGGCGCGAATAATGAAAAACTGTTTTTT. As protein: CASTLQAGGANNEKLFF.

This clonotype was seen many times. This sequence joins TRBV28 and TRBJ2-7; D gene ambiguous. V gave up 8 bases and J gave up 0 bases, with 2 bases separating them. The CDR3 consists of 10 residues. Per the germline V gene, CDR1 is MDHEN and CDR2 is SYDVKM. Here the CDR3 DNA reads TGTGCCAGCGGCTCCTACGAGCAGTACTTC. This codes for CASGSYEQYF.

The chain couples TRBV3-1 to TRBJ1-2, with a possible D match to TRBD1 (6 bases). The CDR3 length is 14 residues. The V gene lost 1 base and the J gene lost 3 bases, with 9 bases spanning the gap. From germline, CDR1 is LGHDT and CDR2 YNNKEL (reference sequence). The CDR3 sequence is CASSQGGTHYGYTF. CDR3 nucleotide sequence: TGTGCCAGCAGCCAAGGGGGGACACACTATGGCTACACCTTC.

The CDR3 protein is CSARVPGQGSNQPQHF. The CDR3 DNA follows: TGCAGTGCTAGAGTTCCGGGACAGGGAAGCAATCAGCCCCAGCATTTT. This rearrangement joins TRBV20-1 to TRBJ1-5; 9 bases agree with TRBD1. The CDR3 length is 16 residues. V lost 1 base and J lost 1; bases outside the gene matches: 5. Germline V gives CDR1 DFQATT, CDR2 SNEGSKA (reference sequence).

This clonotype was detected only a few times. V is TRBV4-3 and J is TRBJ2-1; 8 bases are shared with TRBD2. The germline V gene encodes CDR1 LGHNA and CDR2 YSLEER. J gave up 4 bases and V 0 bases, and 11 bases lay outside the gene matches. This CDR3 is 18 amino acids long. CDR3 amino acids: CASSQDPTGGRPYNEQFF. CDR3 DNA: TGCGCCAGCAGCCAAGACCCCACAGGCGGGAGGCCTTACAATGAGCAGTTCTTC.

V gene TRBV6-2 or TRBV6-3 combines with J gene TRBJ2-2, with D unresolved. Germline-derived CDR1 and CDR2 are MNHEY and SVGEGT. Trimming took 7 bases from V and 7 from J, leaving 22 bases between them. The CDR3 totals 16 residues. The CDR3 DNA reads TGTGCCAGCACTGGCTCAGACCCCGTTCGAGGCGGGGAGCTGTTTTTT. Translating gives CASTGSDPVRGGELFF.

J is TRBJ2-4 and V is TRBV5-1; 8 nucleotides align to TRBD1. V lost 0 bases, J lost 7 bases, and 0 bases stayed unmatched. This CDR3 is 13 amino acids long. In germline, CDR1 is SGHRS, CDR2 YFSETQ. DNA of the CDR3: TGCGCCAGCAGCTTGGGGACAGGGAACATTCAGTACTTC. As protein: CASSLGTGNIQYF.

This clonotype has more than one count but fewer than ten. The chain is built from TRBV7-2 and TRBJ2-1; 7 positions agree with TRBD2. Trimming took 0 bases from V and 7 from J; bases not matched to a gene: 9. This CDR3 comprises 16 residues. Germline values: CDR1 SGHTA, CDR2 FQGNSA. The CDR3: CASSLAPAGAPNEQFF. The CDR3 DNA reads as TGTGCCAGCAGCTTAGCGCCGGCGGGAGCGCCAAATGAGCAGTTCTTC. Supplemented by reference TRBV7-2 and TRBJ2-1, the full variable domain reads GAGVSQSPSNKVTEKGKDVELRCDPISGHTALYWYRQSLGQGLEFLIYFQGNSAPDKSGLPSDRFSAERTGGSVSTLTIQRTQQEDSAVYLCASSLAPAGAPNEQFFGPGTRLTVL.

This chain uses TRBV7-9 with TRBJ2-1; unclear D gene. The germline V gene has CDR1 SEHNR and CDR2 FQNEAQ (reference sequence). The CDR3 has 13 amino acids. The ends were cut back, 5 bases at V and 6 bases at J, with 11 bases in the middle. CDR3 coding DNA: TGTGCCAGCAGCGCCGACATGCCCAATGAGCAGTTCTTC. Translated: CASSADMPNEQFF.

The rearrangement joins TRBV20-1 to TRBJ2-5; 8 bases map to TRBD1. This CDR3 contains 17 residues. V lost 1 base, J lost 4 bases, and 14 bases stayed unmatched. CDR1 DFQATT and CDR2 SNEGSKA come from the germline V gene (reference sequence). The CDR3 region is CSARAFLLQGGVETQYF. The CDR3 bases are TGCAGTGCTAGAGCTTTCCTACTACAGGGGGGAGTAGAGACCCAGTACTTC.

The chain carries TRBV5-8 and TRBJ2-1; 8 bases fit TRBD2. J was trimmed by 8 bases and V by 4 bases; bases with no gene match: 2. In germline, CDR1 is SGHTS, CDR2 YDEGEE. CDR3 length equals 12 residues. In DNA, the CDR3 is TGTGCCAGCAGCCCGGGGGGGCATGAGCAGTTCTTC. Translating gives CASSPGGHEQFF.

This clonotype was seen a handful of times. The rearrangement links TRBV20-1 to TRBJ2-3; D call uncertain. Trimming cost V 2 bases and J 2 bases, with 14 bases left between them. Germline loops: CDR1 DFQATT, CDR2 SNEGSKA (reference sequence). The CDR3 totals 15 residues. The CDR3 loop reads CSARKTRAVTDTQYF. CDR3 DNA sequence: TGCAGTGCTAGAAAGACCCGTGCTGTCACAGATACGCAGTATTTT.

Concerning this clonotype: A much larger clone lies one base from this, so it may be a read error. The rearrangement links TRBV20-1 to TRBJ1-1; tentatively, D is TRBD1 (5 bases). The CDR3 length is 13 residues. Germline CDR1 DFQATT, CDR2 SNEGSKA (reference sequence). CDR3: CSARGGKDTEPFF. CDR3 DNA sequence: TGCAGTGCTAGGGGGGGTAAGGACACTGAACCTTTCTTT.